What follows describes a single TCR beta chain. This clonotype was picked up many times. Its antigen remains unidentified. No clone much larger than this one lies a single base away; base qualities are absent. This record belongs to a study of regulatory T cells in long-lasting Graves disease (dated by TCRdb to 2020 to 2022). In the study overall: In the newly diagnosed Graves' disease group, patients had been taking antithyroid drugs for less than 3 months. This study used TCR sequencing and RNA sequencing of peripheral blood to compare persistent Graves' disease patients against newly diagnosed Graves' disease patients. A total of roughly 33 samples underwent TCR sequencing: around 13 from persistent and approximately 20 from newly diagnosed Graves' disease patients. The study took place in China and was registered as a clinical trial.

V lost 2 bases and J lost 4 bases, and the count of bases not matched to a germline gene is 3. The germline V gene gives CDR1 as MGHRA and CDR2 as YSYEKL. Taken from cysteine to phenylalanine, the CDR3 has 15 residues. Of all the DNA, just the CDR3 is kept, 45 bases in frame from base 1. What the study reported, not specific to this receptor: Sequencing and analysis were restricted to the TCR beta chain. Persistent patients shared more public clonotypes among themselves (around 2,500) than newly diagnosed patients did (approximately 970). The authors noted that the small sample size was a limitation that may lower accuracy. Peripheral blood alone was examined, since thyroid tissue, which constituted the primary lesion, could not be accessed. Persistent Graves' disease patients showed lower TCR Shannon entropy and fewer highly expanded clones than newly diagnosed patients, suggesting clonal expansion. Preferential use of TRBV28, TRBJ1-2 and TRBJ2-5 was observed in persistent disease, whereas TRBV20-1 and TRBJ2-1 were favored in newly diagnosed disease.

This specimen's time point label, interpreted: newly diagnosed GD, antithyroid drugs for less than 3 months. RNA was extracted from PBMCs in TRIzol for both TCR sequencing and RNA sequencing. The diagnosis of Graves' disease followed American Thyroid Association guidelines. Patients for the study were recruited at an endocrinology department in Xi'an, China. Each patient gave roughly 10 milliliters of peripheral blood, collected in an EDTA anticoagulant tube. PBMCs were isolated by Ficoll Paque Plus density gradient separation without further T cell sorting. An Agilent 2100 Bioanalyzer and agarose gel were used to check RNA quality, while a NanoDrop 2000 measured RNA concentration. The library came from multiplex PCR. The sequencing machine was an Illumina HiSeq 4000. To build TCR beta libraries, CDR3 regions were amplified by Arm-PCR using iRepertoire HTBI primers. Before sequencing, the PCR products underwent gel purification. The study's own analysis went as follows. A total of roughly 58 TRBV and 14 TRBJ segments were identified across samples and were used for gene usage analysis of CDR3 amino acid clonotypes. COPE and FqMerger were used to merge filtered high-quality paired reads into contigs. BLAST was used to align contigs to IMGT TRBV, TRBD and TRBJ reference genes, with CDR3 defined following IMGT. Any clonotype with a frequency above 0.1% was counted as a highly expanded clone. Shannon entropy served as the measure of repertoire diversity, while the Gini coefficient captured V-J evenness. A clonotype found in more than one individual was treated as public. TCRdb's own reprocessing of the public reads used fastp at Q25 and MiXCR and kept productive beta chains. Records with the same CDR3 protein are collapsed into one entry carrying the most frequent genes and DNA. The V and J calls here are based on TCRdb, not the publication. This sample comprises around 400,000 distinct CDR3 sequences, 15% to 18% of them detected only once. The ten largest clonotypes hold 22% of the sample.

The TCR originated in a female donor with Graves disease. The sequences come from peripheral blood mononuclear cells (PBMCs), collected at new diagnosis, from a patient treated with antithyroid drugs. This receptor chain uses TRBV4-1 and TRBJ2-3, and TRBD1 aligns with 10 junction nucleotides. The nucleotide sequence is TGCGCCAGCAGCCAATGGGACAGGGGTGCAGATACGCAGTATTTT. This is translated as CASSQWDRGADTQYF.